Listed here is a single TCR beta chain. The record originates from a study of vaccination and CD4 T cells after COVID-19. Study details: Convalescent individuals exhibited SARS-CoV-2 positivity on nasal swab PCR, with fewer than ten mild and one severe presentation.

MiXCR, run by TCRdb on the PCR reads, gives a single entry per CDR3 protein. The sample holds around 16,000 distinct CDR3 sequences, approximately 72% seen once. CDR1 and CDR2 (germline): SGDLS, YYNGEE. The CDR3 has 15 amino acids. Trimming removed 1 base from V and 7 bases from J, with 15 bases in between. The chain carries TRBV9 and TRBJ2-1, with D tentatively TRBD1 or TRBD2 (5 bases each). This TCR was sampled from a human donor who had recovered from COVID-19. The sample was CD4+ T cells from blood, taken after SARS-CoV-2 vaccination. CDR3 bases: TGTGCCAGCAGCGTATTTGGGACCCTTGGGAATGAGCAGTTCTTC. Protein: CASSVFGTLGNEQFF.